These 5 T cell receptor beta chains share one sample of origin, sequenced in a study of T cell repertoires in cytomegalovirus infection. TCRdb re-called the reads through MiXCR, storing one row per CDR3 protein. The sample lists some 440,000 distinct CDR3 sequences; 31% were seen once. The specimen was PBMCs. The receptor source for this set is a human donor in good health (CMV status not recorded). Some clones in this sample may be carry-over from other donors' samples.

In regard to this clonotype: A read error may explain this, as a much larger clone is one base away. No conserved phenylalanine or tryptophan ends this CDR3, so it is likely a read error. The chain has TRBV7-6 and TRBJ2-7; TRBD1 aligns across 9 bases. The CDR3 extends over 14 amino acids. CDR1 is SGHVS and CDR2 is FNYEAQ in the germline V gene. V was pared by 5 bases and J by 3 bases, with 5 bases of the junction left unmatched. The CDR3 bases are TGTGCCAGCAGCCCCGGGACAGGGCTCTACGAGCAGTACTTA. It encodes CASSPGTGLYEQYL.

This clonotype appeared many times. The CDR3 region is CASSLAHEQYF. CDR3 nucleotide sequence: TGTGCCAGCAGCTTAGCGCATGAGCAGTACTTC. This chain uses TRBV7-8 with TRBJ2-7; D gene unclear. Germline CDR1 SGHVS, CDR2 FQNEAQ. There are 11 residues in the CDR3. The V and J ends lost 0 bases and 7 bases respectively, with 4 bases between them.

This chain connects TRBV2 to TRBJ2-3; TRBD2 matches 10 bases. The ends lost 5 bases at V and 4 bases at J; junction bases unmatched: 6. Germline-derived CDR1 and CDR2 are SNHLY and FYNNEI. The CDR3 is 15 amino acids. CDR3 region: CASSTGTSAADTQYF. In DNA, the CDR3 is TGTGCCAGCAGTACCGGGACTAGCGCCGCAGATACGCAGTATTTT. The variable domain in full, completed from reference TRBV2 and TRBJ2-3, reads EPEVTQTPSHQVTQMGQEVILRCVPISNHLYFYWYRQILGQKVEFLVSFYNNEISEKSEIFDDQFSVERPDGSNFTLKIRSTKLEDSAMYFCASSTGTSAADTQYFGPGTRLTVL.

This clonotype was seen ten or more times. The chain is built from TRBV4-1 and TRBJ2-1, with 7 bases matching TRBD1. CDR1 MGHRA and CDR2 YSYEKL come from the germline V gene. Trimming took 2 bases from V and 2 from J; bases not matched to a gene: 3. The CDR3 has 15 amino acids. The CDR3 DNA reads TGCGCCAGCAGCCAAACCGGGACAGCCTACAATGAGCAGTTCTTC. It yields the protein CASSQTGTAYNEQFF.

With respect to this clonotype: A much larger clone differs from this one at a single base, so this may be a read error. The CDR3 carries no conserved terminal phenylalanine or tryptophan, so it likely arises from a read error. The chain's CDR3 is CASSLAPSSNEKLFC. For the CDR3, the DNA is TGTGCCAGCAGTTTAGCCCCTTCATCCAATGAAAAACTGTTTTGT. The rearrangement uses TRBV12-3 or TRBV12-4 and TRBJ1-4; D gene uncertain. This CDR3 comprises 15 residues. V lost 0 bases and J 5 bases, leaving 10 bases between the germline ends.